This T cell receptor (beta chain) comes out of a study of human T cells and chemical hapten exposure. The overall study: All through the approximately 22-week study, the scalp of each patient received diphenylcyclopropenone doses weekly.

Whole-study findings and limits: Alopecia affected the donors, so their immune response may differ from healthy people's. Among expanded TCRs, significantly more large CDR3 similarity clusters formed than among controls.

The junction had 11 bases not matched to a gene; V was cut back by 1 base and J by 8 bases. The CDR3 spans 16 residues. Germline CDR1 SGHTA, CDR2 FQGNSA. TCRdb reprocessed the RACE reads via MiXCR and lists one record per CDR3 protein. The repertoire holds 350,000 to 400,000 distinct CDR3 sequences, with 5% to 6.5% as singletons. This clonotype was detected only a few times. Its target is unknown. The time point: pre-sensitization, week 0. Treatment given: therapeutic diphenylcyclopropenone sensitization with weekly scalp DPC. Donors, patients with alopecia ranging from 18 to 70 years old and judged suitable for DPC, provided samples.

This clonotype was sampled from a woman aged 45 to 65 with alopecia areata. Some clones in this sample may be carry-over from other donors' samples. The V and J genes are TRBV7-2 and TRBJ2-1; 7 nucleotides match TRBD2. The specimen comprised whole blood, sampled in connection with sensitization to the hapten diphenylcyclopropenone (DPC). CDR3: CASSLGASGLRDEQFF. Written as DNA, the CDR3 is TGTGCCAGCAGCTTAGGGGCTAGCGGCCTTAGGGATGAGCAGTTCTTC.